Below are 18 T cell receptor beta chains sequenced from a single sample in a study of T cell clones after liver transplantation. Data came from immunoSEQ multiplex PCR; TCRdb stores just in-frame clones and leaves some out. The sample carries 55,000 to 75,000 clones, around 93% recorded once. The specimen comprised CD4+ T cells from blood, sampled nearly 26 months after liver transplant. These receptor sequences come from a human patient who received a liver transplant. Some T cells may originate from the graft donor.

The CDR3 DNA reads TGCGCCAGCAGCTTGGATGGGGGCAGGTTAGGTCAGCCCCAGCATTTT. This encodes CASSLDGGRLGQPQHF. The chain is built from TRBV5-1 and TRBJ1-5, with D possibly being TRBD1 (6 bases). V lost 0 bases to trimming and J lost 6 bases, with 16 bases between them. This CDR3 contains 16 residues. The germline V gene has CDR1 SGHRS and CDR2 YFSETQ.

CDR3 protein: CASSLRQGSYEQYF. The CDR3 nucleotides are TGTGCCAGCAGCCTTCGACAGGGCTCCTACGAGCAGTACTTC. The V gene is TRBV28, the J gene TRBJ2-7; 7 nucleotides match TRBD1. CDR3 length: 14 residues. The germline gives CDR1 MDHEN, CDR2 SYDVKM. V was clipped by 6 bases and J by 0 bases; unmatched bases: 5.

The chain is built from TRBV19 and TRBJ1-4, with 9 bases lining up with TRBD1. Trimming at V came to 5 bases and at J to 7 bases, leaving 11 bases not matched to a gene. The CDR3 runs to 16 residues. CDR1 is LNHDA, CDR2 SQIVND, per germline (reference sequence). CDR3 region: CASSPTTGTGLEKLFF. The CDR3 nucleotides read TGTGCCAGTAGTCCCACAACCGGGACAGGGCTTGAAAAACTGTTTTTT.

This chain links TRBV9 with TRBJ2-1; weak D call: TRBD2 (6 bases). Germline CDR1 and CDR2: SGDLS and YYNGEE. Trimming removed 4 bases from V and 0 bases from J, with 11 bases in between. The CDR3 runs 15 residues. In nucleotides, the CDR3 is TGTGCCAGCAGCCCAGGACTAAGCTCCTACAATGAGCAGTTCTTC. It encodes CASSPGLSSYNEQFF.

The chain couples TRBV5-1 to TRBJ2-7; D is perhaps TRBD1 (6 bases). Between the trimmed V and J ends, which lost 6 bases and 4 bases, there was a span of 14 bases. The germline V gene has CDR1 SGHRS and CDR2 YFSETQ. The length of the CDR3 is 13 residues. CDR3 DNA sequence: TGCGCCAGCACCGAGCCAGGGGTTTACGAGCAGTACTTC. It encodes CASTEPGVYEQYF.

The chain carries TRBV6-1 and TRBJ2-7; D is possibly TRBD2 (6 bases). The V and J ends lost 1 base and 2 bases respectively, with 9 bases between them. CDR3 length: 14 residues. Per the germline V gene, CDR1 is MNHNS and CDR2 is SASEGT. CDR3 DNA: TGTGCCAGCAGTGAAGGGGGGGTGCCCTACGAGCAGTACTTC. Amino acid sequence: CASSEGGVPYEQYF.

About this clone itself: The identical CDR3 is also encoded by other nucleotide sequences in the sample. The V call is TRBV5-1, the J call TRBJ2-7, with no clear D. The V and J ends lost 0 bases and 3 bases respectively, with 10 bases between them. Germline V lookup: CDR1 SGHRS, CDR2 YFSETQ. The length of the CDR3 is 14 residues. For the CDR3, the DNA is TGCGCCAGCAGCTTGGAGGGTAAGAACTACGAGCAGTACTTC. This gives the protein CASSLEGKNYEQYF.

The chain joins TRBV19 to TRBJ1-1; no reliable D call. The CDR3 loop spans 13 amino acids. The V gene lost 7 bases and the J gene lost 0 bases, with 9 bases spanning the gap. Germline V gene lookup returns CDR1 LNHDA and CDR2 SQIVND (reference sequence). The CDR3 spells CASNGPLNTEAFF. The CDR3 coding sequence is TGTGCCAGTAATGGGCCTTTGAACACTGAAGCTTTCTTT.

The CDR3 reads CASSLGGSRNQPQHF. The CDR3 bases are TGTGCCAGCAGTTTAGGAGGGTCGAGAAATCAGCCCCAGCATTTT. The chain combines TRBV28 with TRBJ1-5; D not certain. The ends were cut back, 2 bases at V and 4 bases at J, with 12 bases in the middle. CDR1 is MDHEN and CDR2 is SYDVKM in the germline V gene. The CDR3 has 15 residues.

This chain uses TRBV4-3 with TRBJ1-2; possible D gene TRBD1, 6 bases. Trimming took off 0 bases at V and 7 bases at J, with 18 bases between the two ends. Germline CDR1 and CDR2: LGHNA and YSLEER. The CDR3 totals 16 residues. Written as DNA, the CDR3 is TGCGCCAGCAGCCAAGACCTTGTCAGGGGTATCGCTGGCTACACCTTC. Its translation is CASSQDLVRGIAGYTF.

V gene TRBV6-6 combines with J gene TRBJ2-2; D is ambiguous. There are 13 residues in the CDR3. Germline V gene sequence: CDR1 MNHNY, CDR2 SVGAGI (reference sequence). Trimming pared 7 bases from V and 0 bases from J, leaving 6 bases between. The CDR3 bases are TGTGCCAGCAATAGGGCGAACACCGGGGAGCTGTTTTTT. Translated: CASNRANTGELFF.

J is TRBJ2-2 and V is TRBV11-3, with D perhaps being TRBD1 or TRBD2 (5 bases each). CDR3 length equals 15 residues. CDR1 SGHNT and CDR2 YENEEA come from the germline V gene. Trimming took off 3 bases at V and 9 bases at J, with 17 bases between the two ends. The chain's CDR3 is CASSFLLSGGRELFF. The CDR3 DNA is TGTGCCAGCAGCTTTCTCCTAAGTGGGGGTAGGGAGCTGTTTTTT.

The rearrangement uses TRBV6-1 and TRBJ2-1, with D maybe TRBD2 (5 bases). V was trimmed by 6 bases and J by 7 bases, leaving 13 bases between them. CDR1 is MNHNS, CDR2 SASEGT, per germline. There are 13 residues in the CDR3. Here the CDR3 reads CASRDFDLNEQFF. CDR3 in DNA: TGTGCCAGCAGGGACTTTGACCTGAATGAGCAGTTCTTC.

The chain carries TRBV5-5 and TRBJ1-4; tentatively, D is TRBD1 (6 bases). The V end lost 4 bases, the J end lost 7 bases, and 20 bases lay between the germline ends. The CDR3 covers 16 residues. Germline loops: CDR1 SGHKS, CDR2 YYEKEE (reference sequence). CDR3 sequence reads: CASSPGQGRGGEKLFF. The CDR3 coding sequence is TGTGCCAGCAGCCCGGGGCAGGGGCGGGGAGGTGAAAAACTGTTTTTT.

The rearrangement uses TRBV9 and TRBJ1-4; D gene ambiguous. There are 15 residues in the CDR3. Germline CDR1 reads SGDLS; CDR2 reads YYNGEE. V lost 4 bases and J lost 6, with 16 bases in between. As DNA, the CDR3 is TGTGCCAGCAGCCAGTCCGGCAATGGGGATGAAAAACTGTTTTTT. Translated: CASSQSGNGDEKLFF.

CDR3 residues: CASSETSGSQETQYF. CDR3 coding DNA: TGTGCCAGCAGTGAGACTAGCGGGAGTCAGGAGACCCAGTACTTC. The J gene is TRBJ2-5, the V gene TRBV2, with TRBD2 identical over 12 bases. Trimming removed 3 bases from V and 5 bases from J; junction bases left unmatched: 4. The CDR3 totals 15 residues. Germline V gene sequence: CDR1 SNHLY, CDR2 FYNNEI.

This chain connects TRBV12-5 to TRBJ2-1; 8 nucleotides match TRBD2. The CDR3 length is 17 residues. The junction had 19 bases not matched to a gene; V was cut back by 6 bases and J by 9 bases. The germline CDR1 and CDR2 sequences are LGHNT and FRNRAP. CDR3 loop: CASGQQLVLAGRVEQFF. CDR3 in DNA: TGTGCTAGTGGCCAGCAGTTGGTGTTAGCGGGAAGGGTTGAGCAGTTCTTC. Variable domain in full (rest from reference TRBV12-5 and TRBJ2-1): DARVTQTPRHKVTEMGQEVTMRCQPILGHNTVFWYRQTMMQGLELLAYFRNRAPLDDSGMPKDRFSAEMPDATLATLKIQPSEPRDSAVYFCASGQQLVLAGRVEQFFGPGTRLTVL.

This chain connects TRBV27 to TRBJ2-7; D not certain. Between the trimmed V and J ends, which lost 7 bases and 0 bases, there was a span of 13 bases. The CDR3 consists of 14 residues. CDR1 is MNHEY and CDR2 is SMNVEV in the germline V gene (reference sequence). CDR3 sequence reads: CASKTEANSYEQYF. The CDR3, as DNA: TGTGCCAGCAAAACCGAAGCTAACTCCTACGAGCAGTACTTC.